This T cell receptor (beta chain) was sequenced during a study of cytomegalovirus exposure and HLA in healthy donors. Study context: Most genotyped donors, 75% to 85% of 350 to 500, had Caucasian-associated genetic ancestry. General study points: Segments of the TCR beta V type were, in most cases, productive about 87% or about 30% of the time in an earlier analysis. Altogether, 150 or so TCR beta chains were recorded as cytomegalovirus-associated.

Concerning this clone: Its antigen is currently unknown.

PCR was performed using 60 Vbeta and 13 Jbeta primers. The assay was immunoSEQ multiplex PCR, and TCRdb's table has in-frame clones only and misses some. This sample has about 170,000 clones; around 86% occur once, and the top ten carry about 2.3%. The germline CDR1 and CDR2 sequences are SGHAT and FQNNGV. This CDR3 region has 13 residues. V was trimmed by 4 bases and J by 9 bases, leaving 15 bases between them. The genes are TRBV11-2 and TRBJ1-1; D unresolved. The sample consisted of PBMCs. This receptor was identified in a male donor in good health and CMV-seronegative. The chain's CDR3 is CASSSTRGAQAFF. The CDR3 nucleotides read TGTGCCAGCAGCTCCACCCGGGGTGCCCAAGCTTTCTTT.